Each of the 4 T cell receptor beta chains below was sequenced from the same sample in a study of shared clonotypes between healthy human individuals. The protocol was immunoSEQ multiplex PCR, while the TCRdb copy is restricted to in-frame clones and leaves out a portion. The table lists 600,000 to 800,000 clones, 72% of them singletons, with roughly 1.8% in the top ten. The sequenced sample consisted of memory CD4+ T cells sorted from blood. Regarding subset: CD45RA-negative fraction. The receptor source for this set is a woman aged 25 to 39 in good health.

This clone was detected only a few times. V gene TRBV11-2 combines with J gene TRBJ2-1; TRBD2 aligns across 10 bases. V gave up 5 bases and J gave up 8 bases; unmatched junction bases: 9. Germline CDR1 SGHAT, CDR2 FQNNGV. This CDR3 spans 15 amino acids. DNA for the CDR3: TGTGCCAGCAGCACCCGAGCTCTAGCGGGAGATGAGCAGTTCTTC. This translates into CASSTRALAGDEQFF.

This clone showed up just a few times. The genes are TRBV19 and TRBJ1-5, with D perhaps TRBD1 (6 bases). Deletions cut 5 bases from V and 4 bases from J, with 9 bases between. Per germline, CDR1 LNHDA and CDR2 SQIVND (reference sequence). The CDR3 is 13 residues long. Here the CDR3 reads CASSGGGNQPQHF. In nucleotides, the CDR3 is TGTGCCAGTAGTGGAGGGGGAAATCAGCCCCAGCATTTT.

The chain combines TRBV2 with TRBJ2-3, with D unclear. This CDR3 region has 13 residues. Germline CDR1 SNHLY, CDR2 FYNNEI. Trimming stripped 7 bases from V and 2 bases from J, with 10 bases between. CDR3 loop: CASNRDPTDTQYF. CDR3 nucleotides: TGTGCCAGCAACCGCGATCCCACAGATACGCAGTATTTT.

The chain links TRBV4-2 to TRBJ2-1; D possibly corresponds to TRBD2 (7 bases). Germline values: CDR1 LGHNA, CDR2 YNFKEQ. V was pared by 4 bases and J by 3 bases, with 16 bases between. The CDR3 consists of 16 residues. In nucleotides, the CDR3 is TGTGCCAGCAGCCCTGGAGGGGGGGACTACTACAATGAGCAGTTCTTC. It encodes CASSPGGGDYYNEQFF.